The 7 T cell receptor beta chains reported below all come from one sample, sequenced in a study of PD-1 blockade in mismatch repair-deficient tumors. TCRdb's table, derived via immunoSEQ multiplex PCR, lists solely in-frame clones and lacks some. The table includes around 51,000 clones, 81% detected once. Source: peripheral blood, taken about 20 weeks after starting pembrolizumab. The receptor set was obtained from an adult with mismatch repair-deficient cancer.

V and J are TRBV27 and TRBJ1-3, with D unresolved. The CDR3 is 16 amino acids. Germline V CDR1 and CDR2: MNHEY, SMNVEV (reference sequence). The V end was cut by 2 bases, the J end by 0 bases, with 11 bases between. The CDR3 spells CASSLNFGLSGNTIYF. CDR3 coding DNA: TGTGCCAGCAGTTTAAATTTTGGCCTCTCTGGAAACACCATATATTTT.

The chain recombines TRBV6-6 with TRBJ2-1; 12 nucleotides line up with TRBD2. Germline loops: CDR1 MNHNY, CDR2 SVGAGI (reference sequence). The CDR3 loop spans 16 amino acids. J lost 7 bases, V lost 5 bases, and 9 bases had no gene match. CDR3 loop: CASSNQLAGGRNEQFF. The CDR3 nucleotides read TGTGCCAGCAGTAACCAACTAGCGGGAGGTCGGAATGAGCAGTTCTTC.

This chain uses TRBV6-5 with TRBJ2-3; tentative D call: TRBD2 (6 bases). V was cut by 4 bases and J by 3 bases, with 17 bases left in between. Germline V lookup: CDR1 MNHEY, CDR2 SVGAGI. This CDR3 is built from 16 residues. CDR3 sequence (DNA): TGTGCCAGCAGTTTACTGGGACTGCTTATAACAGATACGCAGTATTTT. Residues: CASSLLGLLITDTQYF.

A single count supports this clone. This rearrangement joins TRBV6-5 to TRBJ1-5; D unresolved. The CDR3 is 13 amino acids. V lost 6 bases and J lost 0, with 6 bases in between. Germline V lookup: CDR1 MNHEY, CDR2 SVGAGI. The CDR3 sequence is CASRAYSNQPQHF. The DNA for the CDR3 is TGTGCCAGCAGAGCTTATAGCAATCAGCCCCAGCATTTT.

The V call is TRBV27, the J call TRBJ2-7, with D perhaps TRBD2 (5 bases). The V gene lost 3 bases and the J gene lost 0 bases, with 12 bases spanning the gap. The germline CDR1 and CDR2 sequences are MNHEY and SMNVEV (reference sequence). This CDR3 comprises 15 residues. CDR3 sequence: CASSLVAGASYEQYF. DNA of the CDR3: TGTGCCAGCAGTTTGGTTGCGGGTGCCTCCTACGAGCAGTACTTC.

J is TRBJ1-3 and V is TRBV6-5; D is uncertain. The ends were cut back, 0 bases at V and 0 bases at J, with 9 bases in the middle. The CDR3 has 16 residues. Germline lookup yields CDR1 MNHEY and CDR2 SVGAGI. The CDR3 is CASSYSPRSSGNTIYF. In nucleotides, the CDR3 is TGTGCCAGCAGTTACTCCCCCCGGAGCTCTGGAAACACCATATATTTT.

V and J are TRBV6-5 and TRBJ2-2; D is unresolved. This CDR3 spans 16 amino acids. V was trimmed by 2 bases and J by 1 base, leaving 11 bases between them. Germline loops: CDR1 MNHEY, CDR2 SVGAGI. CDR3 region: CASSYGDLLNTGELFF. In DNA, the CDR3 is TGTGCCAGCAGTTACGGGGATCTCTTGAACACCGGGGAGCTGTTTTTT.